These 5 T cell receptor beta chains share one sample of origin, sequenced in a study of brain T cells in children with intractable seizures. Sequencing used immunoSEQ multiplex PCR; TCRdb keeps in-frame clones, though not all of them. Of under 150,000 clones listed, approximately 94% are singletons. This sample comprised peripheral blood, obtained at surgery. These TCRs come from a boy in the first two years of life with hemimegalencephaly and intractable seizures.

A remark on this clone: Sequence at one end of the junction differs from germline and may be a read error. The genes are TRBV13 and TRBJ1-2, with 7 bases matching TRBD1. There are 18 residues in the CDR3. From germline, CDR1 is PRHDT and CDR2 FYEKMQ (reference sequence). DNA for the CDR3: TGTGCCAGCAGCCTAGGGGGCCCCCGACAGGGAACTAACTATGGCTACACCTTC. Its translation: CASSLGGPRQGTNYGYTF.

The chain couples TRBV5-1 to TRBJ1-6; D unclear. This CDR3 spans 15 amino acids. Looked up from germline, CDR1 is SGHRS and CDR2 is YFSETQ. V shed 0 bases and J shed 9 bases, with 13 bases lying between them. The CDR3 DNA follows: TGCGCCAGCAGCTTGGCCTTAGCCCCTGGTTCACCCCTCCACTTT. This sequence encodes CASSLALAPGSPLHF.

The chain recombines TRBV5-1 with TRBJ2-5; maybe TRBD2 (5 bases). CDR1 is SGHRS and CDR2 is YFSETQ in the germline V gene. The CDR3 sequence is 13 residues long. The V gene lost 7 bases and the J gene lost 0 bases, with 10 bases spanning the gap. For the CDR3, the DNA is TGCGCCAGCTTTAGGCGGGACCAAGAGACCCAGTACTTC. Encoded protein: CASFRRDQETQYF.

The chain links TRBV6-1 to TRBJ1-4, with D perhaps TRBD1 (5 bases). CDR3 length: 19 amino acids. In germline, CDR1 is MNHNS, CDR2 SASEGT. V lost 3 bases and J lost 0, with 20 bases in between. CDR3 region: CASSEVGRGYSATNEKLFF. The CDR3 coding sequence is TGTGCCAGCAGTGAGGTGGGGAGGGGTTATAGCGCAACTAATGAAAAACTGTTTTTT.

The chain carries TRBV28 and TRBJ2-7; D gene ambiguous. V gave up 5 bases and J gave up 4 bases, with 12 bases separating them. Germline V gene data show CDR1 as MDHEN and CDR2 as SYDVKM. The CDR3 runs to 13 residues. CDR3 sequence: CASSPGPPYEQYF. For the CDR3, the DNA is TGTGCCAGCAGTCCCGGGCCTCCTTACGAGCAGTACTTC.